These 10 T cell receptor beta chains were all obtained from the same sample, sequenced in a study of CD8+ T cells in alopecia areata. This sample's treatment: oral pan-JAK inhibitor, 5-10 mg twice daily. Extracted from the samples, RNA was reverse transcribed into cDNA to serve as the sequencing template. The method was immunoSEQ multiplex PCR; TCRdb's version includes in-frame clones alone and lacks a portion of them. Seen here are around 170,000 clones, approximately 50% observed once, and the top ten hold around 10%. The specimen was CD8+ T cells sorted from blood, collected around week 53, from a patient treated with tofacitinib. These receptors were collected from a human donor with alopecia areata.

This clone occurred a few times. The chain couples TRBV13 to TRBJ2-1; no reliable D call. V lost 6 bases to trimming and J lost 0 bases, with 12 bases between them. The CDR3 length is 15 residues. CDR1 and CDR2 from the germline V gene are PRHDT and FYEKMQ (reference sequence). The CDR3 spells CASSSMSSSYNEQFF. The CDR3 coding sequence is TGTGCCAGCAGTTCGATGTCCAGCTCCTACAATGAGCAGTTCTTC.

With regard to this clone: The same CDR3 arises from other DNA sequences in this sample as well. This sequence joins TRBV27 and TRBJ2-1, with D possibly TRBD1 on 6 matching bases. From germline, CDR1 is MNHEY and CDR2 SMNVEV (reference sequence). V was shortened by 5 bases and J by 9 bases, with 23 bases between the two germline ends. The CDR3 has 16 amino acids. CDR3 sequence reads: CASSSGGQAGRSEQFF. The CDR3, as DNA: TGTGCCAGCAGTAGTGGGGGCCAAGCAGGGCGGAGTGAGCAGTTCTTC.

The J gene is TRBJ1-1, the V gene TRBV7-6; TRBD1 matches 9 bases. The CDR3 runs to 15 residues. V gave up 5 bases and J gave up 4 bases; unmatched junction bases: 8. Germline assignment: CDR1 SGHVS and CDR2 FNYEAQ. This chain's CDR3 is CASSLGQGTVTEAFF. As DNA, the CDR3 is TGTGCCAGCAGCCTCGGACAGGGGACCGTCACTGAAGCTTTCTTT.

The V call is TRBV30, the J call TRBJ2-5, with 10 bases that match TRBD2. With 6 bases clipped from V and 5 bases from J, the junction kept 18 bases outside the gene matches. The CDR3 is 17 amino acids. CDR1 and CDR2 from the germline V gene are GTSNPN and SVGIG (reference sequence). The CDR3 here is CACYTPGPAGGPETQYF. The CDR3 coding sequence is TGTGCCTGCTACACACCCGGGCCAGCGGGGGGGCCCGAGACCCAGTACTTC.

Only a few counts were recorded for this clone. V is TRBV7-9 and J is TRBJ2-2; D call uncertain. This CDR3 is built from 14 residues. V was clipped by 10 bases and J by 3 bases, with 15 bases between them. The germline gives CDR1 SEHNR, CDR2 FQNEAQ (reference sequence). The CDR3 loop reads CAIVTSWDTGELFF. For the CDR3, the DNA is TGTGCCATTGTGACGTCCTGGGACACCGGGGAGCTGTTTTTT.

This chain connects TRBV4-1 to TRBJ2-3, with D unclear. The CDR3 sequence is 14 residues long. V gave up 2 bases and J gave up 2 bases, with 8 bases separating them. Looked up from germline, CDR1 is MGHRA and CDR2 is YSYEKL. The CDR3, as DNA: TGCGCCAGCAGCCAAATAACCTACACAGATACGCAGTATTTT. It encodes CASSQITYTDTQYF.

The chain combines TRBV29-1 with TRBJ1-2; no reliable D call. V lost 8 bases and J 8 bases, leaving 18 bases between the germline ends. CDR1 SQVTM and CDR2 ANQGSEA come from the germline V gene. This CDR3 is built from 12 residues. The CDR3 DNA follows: TGCAGCTCCCAGAGAACAACGAGCGGCTACACCTTC. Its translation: CSSQRTTSGYTF.

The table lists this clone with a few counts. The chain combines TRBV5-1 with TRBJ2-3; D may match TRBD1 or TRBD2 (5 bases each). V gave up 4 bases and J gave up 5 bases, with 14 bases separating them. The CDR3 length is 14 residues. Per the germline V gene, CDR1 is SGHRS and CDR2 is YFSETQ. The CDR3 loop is CASSQTLGEDTQYF. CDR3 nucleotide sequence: TGCGCCAGCAGCCAAACCCTGGGGGAAGATACGCAGTATTTT.

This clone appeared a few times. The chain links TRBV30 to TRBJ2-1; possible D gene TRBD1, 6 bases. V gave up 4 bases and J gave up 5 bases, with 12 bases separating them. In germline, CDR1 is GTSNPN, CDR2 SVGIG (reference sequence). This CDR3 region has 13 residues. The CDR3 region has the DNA TGTGCCTGGATGGGCAGGGGTGACAATGAGCAGTTCTTC. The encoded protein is CAWMGRGDNEQFF.

The CDR3 reads CASSQGVSGGETQYF. Here the CDR3 DNA reads TGTGCCAGCAGTCAAGGGGTTAGCGGAGGAGAGACCCAGTACTTC. This rearrangement joins TRBV9 to TRBJ2-5, with D perhaps matching TRBD2 (6 bases). Germline CDR1 and CDR2: SGDLS and YYNGEE. There are 15 residues in the CDR3. The ends were cut back, 5 bases at V and 4 bases at J, with 18 bases in the middle.